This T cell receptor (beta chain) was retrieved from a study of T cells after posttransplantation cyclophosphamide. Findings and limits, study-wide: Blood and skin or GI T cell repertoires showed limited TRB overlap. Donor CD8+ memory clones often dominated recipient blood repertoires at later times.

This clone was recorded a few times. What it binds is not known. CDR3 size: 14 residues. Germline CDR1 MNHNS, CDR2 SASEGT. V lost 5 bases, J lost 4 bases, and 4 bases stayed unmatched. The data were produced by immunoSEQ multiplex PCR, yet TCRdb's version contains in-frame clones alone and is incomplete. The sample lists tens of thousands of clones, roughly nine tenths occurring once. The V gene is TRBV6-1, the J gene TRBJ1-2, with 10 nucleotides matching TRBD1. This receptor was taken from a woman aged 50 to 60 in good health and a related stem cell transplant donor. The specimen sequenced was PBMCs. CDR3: CASSSGQGIYGYTF. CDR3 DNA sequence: TGTGCCAGCAGTTCGGGACAGGGGATCTATGGCTACACCTTC.